A selection of T cell receptor beta chains follows, all from one sample in a study of T cell responses to AZD1222 COVID-19 vaccine. TCRdb's table, derived via immunoSEQ multiplex PCR, lists solely in-frame clones and lacks some. The repertoire holds roughly 92,000 clones, with 70% to 90% as singletons. The sample here was peripheral blood, taken 28 days after the second AZD1222 dose. The receptors derive from an adult who received the AZD1222 COVID-19 vaccine. Each CDR3 is given with its conserved first and last residue. A D gene is named only where the DNA matches it firmly. The size field is filled for only some rows; it gives once, few, many or a size class.

D gene: NA
J gene: TRBJ2-3
clone size: NA
V gene: TRBV7-7
CDR3 DNA: TGTGCCAGCAGCCCCGGCCGCAGCACAGATACGCAGTATTTT
CDR3 protein: CASSPGRSTDTQYF

D gene: NA
J gene: TRBJ1-1
clone size: NA
V gene: TRBV27
CDR3 DNA: TGTGCCAGCAGTCGGCCCGGGACGGGGAACACTGAAGCTTTCTTT
CDR3 protein: CASSRPGTGNTEAFF

D gene: NA
J gene: TRBJ1-5
clone size: NA
V gene: TRBV12-5
CDR3 DNA: TGTGCTAGTGGTTTGGAAACAGGGAATCAGCCCCAGCATTTT
CDR3 protein: CASGLETGNQPQHF

D gene: NA
J gene: TRBJ2-5
clone size: NA
V gene: TRBV7-2
CDR3 DNA: TGTGCCAGCAGCTTAAGGGGATCGAGGGGCCGGAGTAGGGAGACCCAGTACTTC
CDR3 protein: CASSLRGSRGRSRETQYF

D gene: TRBD2
J gene: TRBJ2-5
clone size: NA
V gene: TRBV4-1
CDR3 DNA: TGCGCCAGCAGCCAGACTAGCGGGGGGGTGGAGACCCAGTACTTC
CDR3 protein: CASSQTSGGVETQYF

D gene: NA
J gene: TRBJ1-2
clone size: NA
V gene: TRBV19
CDR3 DNA: TGTGCCAGTAGTATAGTGGAAAACTATGGCTACACCTTC
CDR3 protein: CASSIVENYGYTF

D gene: TRBD1
J gene: TRBJ2-5
clone size: NA
V gene: TRBV18
CDR3 DNA: TGTGCCAGCTCGCCGAAAGAGGCGGGACAGGGACCGGAGACCCAGTACTTC
CDR3 protein: CASSPKEAGQGPETQYF

D gene: NA
J gene: TRBJ2-3
clone size: NA
V gene: TRBV5-1
CDR3 DNA: TGCGCCAGCAGCCCCCCGTTACAGGGAAGAGATACGCAGTATTTT
CDR3 protein: CASSPPLQGRDTQYF

D gene: TRBD2
J gene: TRBJ2-5
clone size: NA
V gene: TRBV25-1
CDR3 DNA: TGTGCCAGCGCCCTAGCGGGGCAAGAGACCCAGTACTTC
CDR3 protein: CASALAGQETQYF

D gene: NA
J gene: TRBJ2-7
clone size: NA
V gene: TRBV6-6
CDR3 DNA: TGTGCCAGCAGTTCGCAGGGAGCCTACGAGCAGTACTTC
CDR3 protein: CASSSQGAYEQYF

D gene: NA
J gene: TRBJ1-4
clone size: NA
V gene: TRBV2
CDR3 DNA: TGTGCCAGCAGGAATAGACCGGAGTGGACTAATGAAAAACTGTTTTTT
CDR3 protein: CASRNRPEWTNEKLFF

D gene: NA
J gene: TRBJ2-2
clone size: NA
V gene: TRBV12-3/TRBV12-4
CDR3 DNA: TGTGCCAGCAATTCAGGGTTCCCCGGGGAGCTGTTTTTT
CDR3 protein: CASNSGFPGELFF

D gene: NA
J gene: TRBJ2-7
clone size: NA
V gene: TRBV27
CDR3 DNA: TGTGCCAGCAGTCACAACTACGAGCAGTACTTC
CDR3 protein: CASSHNYEQYF

D gene: NA
J gene: TRBJ1-4
clone size: NA
V gene: TRBV3-1/TRBV3-2
CDR3 DNA: TGTGCCAGCAGCCAAGAAGGCAGGGATGAAAAACTGTTTTTT
CDR3 protein: CASSQEGRDEKLFF

D gene: NA
J gene: TRBJ1-4
clone size: once
V gene: TRBV9
CDR3 DNA: TGTGCCAGCAGCCCCCGATATGGAAAACTGTTTTTT
CDR3 protein: CASSPRYGKLFF

D gene: TRBD2
J gene: TRBJ2-1
clone size: NA
V gene: TRBV5-1
CDR3 DNA: TGCGCCAGCAGCTTGCTAGCGGGAAATAATGAGCAGTTCTTC
CDR3 protein: CASSLLAGNNEQFF

D gene: NA
J gene: TRBJ1-4
clone size: NA
V gene: TRBV5-1
CDR3 DNA: TGCGCCAGCAGCTTGGTTCTCAGCAGTGAAAAACTGTTTTTT
CDR3 protein: CASSLVLSSEKLFF

D gene: NA
J gene: TRBJ2-5
clone size: NA
V gene: TRBV5-1
CDR3 DNA: TGCGCCAGCAGCCCGGACCCGGGACGGAAAAAAGAGACCCAGTACTTC
CDR3 protein: CASSPDPGRKKETQYF

D gene: NA
J gene: TRBJ1-1
clone size: NA
V gene: TRBV18
CDR3 DNA: TGTGCCAGCTCCCCCGGTTCAGGCACTGAAGCTTTCTTT
CDR3 protein: CASSPGSGTEAFF

D gene: TRBD1
J gene: TRBJ1-3
clone size: NA
V gene: TRBV5-1
CDR3 DNA: TGCGCCAGCACCCCGGGACAGGGCACTGGAAACACCATATATTTT
CDR3 protein: CASTPGQGTGNTIYF

D gene: TRBD2
J gene: TRBJ2-4
clone size: NA
V gene: TRBV3-1/TRBV3-2
CDR3 DNA: TGTGCCAGCAGCCAAGGCCTAGCGGGAGCCAAAAACATTCAGTACTTC
CDR3 protein: CASSQGLAGAKNIQYF

D gene: TRBD1
J gene: TRBJ2-7
clone size: NA
V gene: TRBV4-2
CDR3 DNA: TGTGCCAGCAGCCAAGAAATGGGTGCCGGGACAGTCTCCTACGAGCAGTACTTC
CDR3 protein: CASSQEMGAGTVSYEQYF

D gene: NA
J gene: TRBJ1-6
clone size: NA
V gene: TRBV12-3/TRBV12-4
CDR3 DNA: TGTGCCAGCAGTTTACGGGGATCACCCCTCCACTTT
CDR3 protein: CASSLRGSPLHF

D gene: NA
J gene: TRBJ2-3
clone size: NA
V gene: TRBV7-3
CDR3 DNA: TGTGCCAGCAGCTTAGGTGGGGTTCGCACAGATACGCAGTATTTT
CDR3 protein: CASSLGGVRTDTQYF

D gene: NA
J gene: TRBJ2-5
clone size: NA
V gene: TRBV5-1
CDR3 DNA: TGCGCCAGCAGTTATCGGACGGACCAAGAGACCCAGTACTTC
CDR3 protein: CASSYRTDQETQYF

D gene: TRBD2
J gene: TRBJ2-7
clone size: NA
V gene: TRBV5-1
CDR3 DNA: TGCGCCAGCAGCCAAAACCTAGCGGGGAACTACGAGCAGTACTTC
CDR3 protein: CASSQNLAGNYEQYF

D gene: NA
J gene: TRBJ2-5
clone size: NA
V gene: TRBV6-5
CDR3 DNA: TGTGCCAGCAGTTACGCAGAGACCCAGTACTTC
CDR3 protein: CASSYAETQYF

D gene: NA
J gene: TRBJ1-2
clone size: once
V gene: TRBV5-4
CDR3 DNA: TGTGCCAGCAGCTTGGACAGGGAAACTGCTTTGGGCTACACCTTC
CDR3 protein: CASSLDRETALGYTF

D gene: NA
J gene: TRBJ2-2
clone size: once
V gene: TRBV2
CDR3 DNA: TGTGCCAGCAGGGGAGACAGGCACGGGGAGCTGTTTTTT
CDR3 protein: CASRGDRHGELFF

D gene: NA
J gene: TRBJ2-3
clone size: NA
V gene: TRBV7-9
CDR3 DNA: TGTGCCAGCAGCAAATACTCGCCCGACACAGATACGCAGTATTTT
CDR3 protein: CASSKYSPDTDTQYF

D gene: NA
J gene: TRBJ1-1
clone size: NA
V gene: TRBV6-5
CDR3 DNA: TGTGCCAGCAGTTACAGTGACAGGTTCACTACCCAAGCTTTCTTT
CDR3 protein: CASSYSDRFTTQAFF

D gene: TRBD1
J gene: TRBJ1-1
clone size: NA
V gene: TRBV7-3
CDR3 DNA: TGTGCCAGCAGCGCGACAGGGCAGAACACTGAAGCTTTCTTT
CDR3 protein: CASSATGQNTEAFF

D gene: NA
J gene: TRBJ1-2
clone size: NA
V gene: TRBV6-2/TRBV6-3
CDR3 DNA: TGTGCCAGCAGTTACGGCTCAGGTGATAACTATGGCTACACCTTC
CDR3 protein: CASSYGSGDNYGYTF

D gene: NA
J gene: TRBJ1-2
clone size: NA
V gene: TRBV2
CDR3 DNA: TGTGCCAGCAGGGACAGCCGCTACACCTTC
CDR3 protein: CASRDSRYTF

D gene: TRBD1
J gene: TRBJ1-2
clone size: NA
V gene: TRBV18
CDR3 DNA: TGTGCCAGCTCACCACAGGGGGCGGACTATGGCTACACCTTC
CDR3 protein: CASSPQGADYGYTF

D gene: NA
J gene: TRBJ1-4
clone size: NA
V gene: TRBV2
CDR3 DNA: TGTGCCAGCAGTGGCATGGGAACAAGAAACGAAAAACTGTTTTTT
CDR3 protein: CASSGMGTRNEKLFF

D gene: NA
J gene: TRBJ1-3
clone size: once
V gene: TRBV3-1/TRBV3-2
CDR3 DNA: TGTGCCAGCAGCCAAAGGGGGACAACTGCCACCATATATTTT
CDR3 protein: CASSQRGTTATIYF

D gene: NA
J gene: TRBJ1-1
clone size: NA
V gene: TRBV2
CDR3 DNA: TGTGCCAGCAGTGAAGGGGCGAACACTGAAGCTTTCTTT
CDR3 protein: CASSEGANTEAFF

D gene: NA
J gene: TRBJ2-2
clone size: NA
V gene: TRBV19
CDR3 DNA: TGTGCCAGTAGAAAGACAGACACCGGGGAGCTGTTTTTT
CDR3 protein: CASRKTDTGELFF

D gene: NA
J gene: TRBJ1-6
clone size: NA
V gene: TRBV19
CDR3 DNA: TGTGCCAGTAGTATCGGGGGTTTGGATTCACCCCTCCACTTT
CDR3 protein: CASSIGGLDSPLHF

D gene: TRBD1
J gene: TRBJ2-2
clone size: NA
V gene: TRBV7-8
CDR3 DNA: TGTGCCAGCAGCCGGACCACAGGGGCACTGGACACCGGGGAGCTGTTTTTT
CDR3 protein: CASSRTTGALDTGELFF